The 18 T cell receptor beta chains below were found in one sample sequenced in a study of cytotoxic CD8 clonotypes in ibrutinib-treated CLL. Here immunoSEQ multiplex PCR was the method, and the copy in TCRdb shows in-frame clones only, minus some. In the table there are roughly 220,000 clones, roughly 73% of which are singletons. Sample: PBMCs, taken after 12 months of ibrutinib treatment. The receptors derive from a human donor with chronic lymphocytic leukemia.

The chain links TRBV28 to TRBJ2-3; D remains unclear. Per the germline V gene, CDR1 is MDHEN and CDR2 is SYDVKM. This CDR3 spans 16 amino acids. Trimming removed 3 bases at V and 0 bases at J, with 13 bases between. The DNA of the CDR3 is TGTGCCAGCAGTTTCTCACGGGTTAAAAGCACAGATACGCAGTATTTT. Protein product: CASSFSRVKSTDTQYF.

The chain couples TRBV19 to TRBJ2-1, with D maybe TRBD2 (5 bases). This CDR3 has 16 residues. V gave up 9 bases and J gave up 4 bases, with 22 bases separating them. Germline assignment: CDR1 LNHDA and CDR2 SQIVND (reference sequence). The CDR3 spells CASQLRGGPIYNEQFF. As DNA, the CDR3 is TGTGCCAGCCAACTTAGAGGAGGCCCAATATACAATGAGCAGTTCTTC.

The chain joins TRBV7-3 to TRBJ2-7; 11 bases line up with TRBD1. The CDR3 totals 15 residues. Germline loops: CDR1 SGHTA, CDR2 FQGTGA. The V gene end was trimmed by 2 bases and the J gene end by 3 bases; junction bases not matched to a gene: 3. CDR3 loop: CASSLGGTGGYEQYF. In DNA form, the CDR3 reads TGTGCCAGCAGCTTAGGCGGGACAGGGGGCTACGAGCAGTACTTC.

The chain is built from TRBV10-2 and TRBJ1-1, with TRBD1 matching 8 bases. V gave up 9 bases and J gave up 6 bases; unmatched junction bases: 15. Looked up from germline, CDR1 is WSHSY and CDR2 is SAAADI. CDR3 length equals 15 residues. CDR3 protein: CASTPGQGAGAEAFF. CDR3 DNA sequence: TGCGCCAGTACCCCGGGGCAGGGGGCGGGCGCTGAAGCTTTCTTT.

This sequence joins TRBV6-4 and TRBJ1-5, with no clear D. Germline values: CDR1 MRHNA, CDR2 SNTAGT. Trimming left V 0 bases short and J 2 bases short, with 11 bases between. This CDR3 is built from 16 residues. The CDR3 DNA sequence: TGTGCCAGCAGTGACTCGATCGGGGAACGCAATCAGCCCCAGCATTTT. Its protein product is CASSDSIGERNQPQHF.

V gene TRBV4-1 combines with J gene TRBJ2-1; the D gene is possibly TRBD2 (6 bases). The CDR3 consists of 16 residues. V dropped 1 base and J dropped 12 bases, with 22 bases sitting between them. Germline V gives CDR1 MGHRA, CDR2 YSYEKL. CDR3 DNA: TGCGCCAGCAGCCAAGGTTGGGCTAGGAGGGGAATGAGGCAGTTCTTC. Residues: CASSQGWARRGMRQFF.

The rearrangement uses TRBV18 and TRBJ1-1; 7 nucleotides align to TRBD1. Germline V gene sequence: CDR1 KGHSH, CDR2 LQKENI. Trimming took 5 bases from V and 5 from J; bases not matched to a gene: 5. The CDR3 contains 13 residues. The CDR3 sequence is CASSGGGQTEAFF. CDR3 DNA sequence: TGTGCCAGCTCAGGGGGGGGACAGACTGAAGCTTTCTTT.

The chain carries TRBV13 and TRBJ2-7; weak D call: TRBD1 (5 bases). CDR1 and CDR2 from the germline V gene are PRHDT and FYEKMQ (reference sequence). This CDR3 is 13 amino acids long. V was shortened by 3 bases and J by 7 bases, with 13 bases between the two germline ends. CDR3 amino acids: CASSFTQGREQYF. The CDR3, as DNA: TGTGCCAGCAGCTTTACCCAGGGTCGGGAGCAGTACTTC.

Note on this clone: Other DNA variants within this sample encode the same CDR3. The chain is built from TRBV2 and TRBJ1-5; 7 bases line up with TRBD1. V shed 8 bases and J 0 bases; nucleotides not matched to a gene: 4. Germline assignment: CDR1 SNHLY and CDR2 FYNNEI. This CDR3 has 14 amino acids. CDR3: CASRQGNSNQPQHF. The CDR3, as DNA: TGTGCCAGCCGACAGGGAAATAGCAATCAGCCCCAGCATTTT.

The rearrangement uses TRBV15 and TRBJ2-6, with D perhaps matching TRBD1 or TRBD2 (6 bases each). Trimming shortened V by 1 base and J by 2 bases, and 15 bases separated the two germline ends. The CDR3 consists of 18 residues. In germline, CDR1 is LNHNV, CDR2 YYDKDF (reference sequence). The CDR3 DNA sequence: TGTGCCACCAGCAGAGCTGTCAGGGGAGGCCCTGGGGCCAACGTCCTGACTTTC. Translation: CATSRAVRGGPGANVLTF.

CDR3 protein: CASSLAKNTEAFF. DNA for the CDR3: TGCGCCAGCAGCTTGGCCAAGAACACTGAAGCTTTCTTT. The rearrangement links TRBV5-1 to TRBJ1-1, with D hard to call. Germline V gene lookup returns CDR1 SGHRS and CDR2 YFSETQ. The CDR3 runs to 13 residues. V gave up 0 bases and J gave up 1 base, with 4 bases separating them.

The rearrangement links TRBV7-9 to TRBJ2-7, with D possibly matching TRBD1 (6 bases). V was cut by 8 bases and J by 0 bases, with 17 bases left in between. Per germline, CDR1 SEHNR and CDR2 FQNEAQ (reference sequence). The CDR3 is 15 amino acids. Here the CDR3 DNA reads TGTGCCAGCGCCGGAACAGGGATCAGCTCCTACGAGCAGTACTTC. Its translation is CASAGTGISSYEQYF.

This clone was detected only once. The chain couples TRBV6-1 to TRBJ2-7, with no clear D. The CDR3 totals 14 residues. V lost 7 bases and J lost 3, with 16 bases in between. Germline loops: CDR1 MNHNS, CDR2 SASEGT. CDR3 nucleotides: TGTGCCAGCATTCTGACCTATGGCCTCTACGAGCAGTACTTC. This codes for CASILTYGLYEQYF.

The CDR3 coding sequence is TGCGCCAGCAACGAGGGGGCCGACTATGGCTACACCTTC. Its protein is CASNEGADYGYTF. V gene TRBV5-1 combines with J gene TRBJ1-2; 7 bases are shared with TRBD1. V lost 6 bases and J lost 3; bases outside the gene matches: 5. There are 13 residues in the CDR3. CDR1 is SGHRS, CDR2 YFSETQ, per germline.

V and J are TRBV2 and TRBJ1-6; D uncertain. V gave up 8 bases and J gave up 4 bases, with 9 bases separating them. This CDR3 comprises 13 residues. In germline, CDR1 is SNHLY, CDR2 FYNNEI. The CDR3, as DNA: TGTGCCAGCTACCGTGTTTATAATTCACCCCTCCACTTT. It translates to CASYRVYNSPLHF.

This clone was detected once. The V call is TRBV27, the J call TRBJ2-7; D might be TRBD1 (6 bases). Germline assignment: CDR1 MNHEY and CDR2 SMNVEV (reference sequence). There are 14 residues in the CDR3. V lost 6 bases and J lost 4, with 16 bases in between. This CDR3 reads CASRQQGKRYEQYF. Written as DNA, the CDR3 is TGTGCCAGCAGACAACAGGGTAAGAGGTACGAGCAGTACTTC.

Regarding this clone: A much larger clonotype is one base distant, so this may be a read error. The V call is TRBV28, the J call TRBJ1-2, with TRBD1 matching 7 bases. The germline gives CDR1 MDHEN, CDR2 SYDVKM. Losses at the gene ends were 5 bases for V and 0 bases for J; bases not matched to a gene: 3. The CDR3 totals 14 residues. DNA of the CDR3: TGTGCCAGCAGTCCCGGGACAGCTAACTATGGCTACACCTTC. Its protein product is CASSPGTANYGYTF.

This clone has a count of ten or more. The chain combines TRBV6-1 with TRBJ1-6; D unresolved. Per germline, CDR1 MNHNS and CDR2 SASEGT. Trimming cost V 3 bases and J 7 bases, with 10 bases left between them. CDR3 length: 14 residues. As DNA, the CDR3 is TGTGCCAGCAGTGAGAGCGGGGAGAATTCACCCCTCCACTTT. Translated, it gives CASSESGENSPLHF.